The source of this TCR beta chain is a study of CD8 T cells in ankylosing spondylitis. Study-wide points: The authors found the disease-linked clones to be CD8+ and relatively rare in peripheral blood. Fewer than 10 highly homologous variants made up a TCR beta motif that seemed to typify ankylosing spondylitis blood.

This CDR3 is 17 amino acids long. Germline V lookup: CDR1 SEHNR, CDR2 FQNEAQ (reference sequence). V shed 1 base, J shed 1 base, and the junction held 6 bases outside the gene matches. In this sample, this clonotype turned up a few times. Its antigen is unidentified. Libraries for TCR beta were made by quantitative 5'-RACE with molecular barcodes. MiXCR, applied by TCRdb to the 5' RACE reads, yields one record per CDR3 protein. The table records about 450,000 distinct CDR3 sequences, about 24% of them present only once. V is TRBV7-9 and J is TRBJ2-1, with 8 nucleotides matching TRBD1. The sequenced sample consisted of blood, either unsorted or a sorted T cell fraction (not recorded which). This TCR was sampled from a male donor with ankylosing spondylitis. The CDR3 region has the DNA TGTGCCAGCAGCTTAGTCAGGGGGCCAGATTCCTACAATGAGCAGTTCTTC. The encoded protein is CASSLVRGPDSYNEQFF.